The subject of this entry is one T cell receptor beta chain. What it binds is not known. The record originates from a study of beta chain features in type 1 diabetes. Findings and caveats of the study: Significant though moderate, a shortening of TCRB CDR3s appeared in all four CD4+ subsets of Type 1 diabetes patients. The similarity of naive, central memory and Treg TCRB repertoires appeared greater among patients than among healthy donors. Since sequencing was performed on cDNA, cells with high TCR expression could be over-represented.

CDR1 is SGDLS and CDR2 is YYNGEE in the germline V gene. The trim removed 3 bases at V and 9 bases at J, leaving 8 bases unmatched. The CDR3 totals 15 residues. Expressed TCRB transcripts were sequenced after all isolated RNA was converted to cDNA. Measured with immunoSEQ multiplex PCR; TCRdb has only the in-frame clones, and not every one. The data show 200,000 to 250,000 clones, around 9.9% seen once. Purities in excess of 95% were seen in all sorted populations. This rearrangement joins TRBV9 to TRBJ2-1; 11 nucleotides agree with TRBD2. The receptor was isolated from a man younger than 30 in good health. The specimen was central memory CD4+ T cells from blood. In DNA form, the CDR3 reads TGTGCCAGCAGCGACCTAGCGGGAGGAGAGAGTGAGCAGTTCTTC. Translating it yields CASSDLAGGESEQFF.